This TCR beta chain is drawn from a study of blood T cell repertoires in COVID-19. The overall study: Acute and convalescent COVID-19 specimens originated in the United States, Italy and Spain. T cells, B-cell-depleted T cells, or PBMCs provided the cDNA or gDNA that served as material.

In the authors' workflow: Scientists estimated how many nucleated cells there were by amplifying reference gene primers. TCRdb's copy holds only in-frame clones and misses some; the assay was immunoSEQ multiplex PCR. V, J and clone size are those of that table, while D and trimming were read from the DNA. The data show around 40,000 clones, less than 85% seen once. The CDR3 length is 16 residues. The germline V gene encodes CDR1 SGDLS and CDR2 YYNGEE. Deletions cut 0 bases from V and 7 bases from J, with 17 bases between. The specimen was peripheral blood. This sequence originates from a man aged 70 or older with acute or convalescent COVID-19. The V gene is TRBV9, the J gene TRBJ2-1; possibly TRBD2 for D (7 bases). CDR3 nucleotide sequence: TGTGCCAGCAGCGTAGCGAGGGAAGGGGGAGGGAATGAGCAGTTCTTC. Translated, it gives CASSVAREGGGNEQFF. Supplemented by reference TRBV9 and TRBJ2-1, the full variable domain reads DSGVTQTPKHLITATGQRVTLRCSPRSGDLSVYWYQQSLDQGLQFLIQYYNGEERAKGNILERFSAQQFPDLHSELNLSSLELGDSALYFCASSVAREGGGNEQFFGPGTRLTVL.